This T cell receptor beta chain was recorded in a study of CD8+ T cells in alopecia areata. Study at large: Affected scalp percentage determined the severity score of treated patients.

A note on this clone: The target antigen is unknown.

Sequencing templates came from extracted RNA that was reverse transcribed into cDNA. TCRdb keeps only in-frame clones here, not all; method: immunoSEQ multiplex PCR. Among some 220,000 clones listed, under 60% were seen once. This CDR3 has 12 residues. Germline V gene sequence: CDR1 SQVTM, CDR2 ANQGSEA. Trimming shortened V by 4 bases and J by 4 bases, and 7 bases separated the two germline ends. Study-wide findings and caveats: In patients, TCRs were shared less clearly than in mice, and HLA may possibly be involved. Many expanded lesional clones remained in scalp and blood on tofacitinib.

Treatment: oral pan-JAK inhibitor, 5-10 mg twice daily. The receptor was isolated from a human donor with alopecia areata. Specimen: CD4+ T cells sorted from blood, collected at week 4, from a patient treated with tofacitinib. V usage is TRBV29-1 and J usage is TRBJ2-2; D not certain. The CDR3 region is CSVGQATGELFF. DNA for the CDR3: TGCAGCGTTGGGCAGGCCACCGGGGAGCTGTTTTTT.